Listed below are T cell receptor beta chains from one sample, sequenced in a study of T cells in localized non-small cell lung cancer. Data came from immunoSEQ multiplex PCR; TCRdb stores just in-frame clones and leaves some out. The sample holds 25,000 to 35,000 clones; around 93% are singletons and the top ten take less than 6%. Specimen: PBMCs, collected before any cancer treatment. The receptors were gathered from a man aged 35 to 70 with stage II lung adenocarcinoma. CDR3s include the opening cysteine and the closing phenylalanine or tryptophan. The order of the fields is J gene, V gene, CDR3 protein.

>TRBJ2-5|TRBV4-2
CASSPSSLAAQETQYF
>TRBJ2-3|TRBV4-1
CASSPVGGVGTDTQYF
>TRBJ1-2|TRBV2
CASSVGTGYLDYTF
>TRBJ1-2|TRBV19
CASRVRGHSNYGYTF
>TRBJ2-3|TRBV5-1
CASSPGLASQGKQYF
>TRBJ2-5|TRBV5-4
CASSWGGVGETQYF
>TRBJ1-2|TRBV28
CASSPRGRMIWGYTF
>TRBJ2-7|TRBV7-9
CASSLEGILGQYF
>TRBJ1-4|TRBV18
CASSRRGVSNEKLFF
>TRBJ2-2|TRBV7-2
CASSLGGRSTGELFF
>TRBJ1-1|TRBV5-4
CALKEGAWDTEAFF
>TRBJ1-3|TRBV9
CASSARQGDGNTIYF
>TRBJ1-5|TRBV28
CASNASPSNQPQHF
>TRBJ2-1|TRBV7-2
CASSLGFKEQFF
>TRBJ2-1|TRBV7-2
CASSLVINEQFF
>TRBJ2-7|TRBV6-1
CASIQGRGRYEQYF
>TRBJ2-2|TRBV9
CASSVATGLASGELFF
>TRBJ1-5|TRBV9
CASSVALGRDQPQHF
>TRBJ1-5|TRBV28
CASSFGGERSQHF
>TRBJ2-3|TRBV7-8
CASSFPGGQGITDTQYF
>TRBJ2-5|TRBV11-2
CASSFFVRGRIGTQYF
>TRBJ2-7|TRBV27
CATPRSGGRESYEQYF
>TRBJ2-6|TRBV4-3
CASSQDSSGANVLTF
>TRBJ2-3|TRBV28
CASRLGGPQDTQYF
>TRBJ2-7|TRBV28
CASSPGTGWSEQYF
>TRBJ2-3|TRBV6-5
CASSYSGGRRDTQYF
>TRBJ2-2|TRBV28
CAIRTGADTGELFF
>TRBJ2-3|TRBV27
CASSLSGRGIDTQYF
>TRBJ2-5|TRBV29-1
CSSRGASYQETQYF
>TRBJ1-1|TRBV10-3
CAIRPGTGRFGTKTNTEAFF
>TRBJ1-5|TRBV28
CASSLGELWGNQPQHF
>TRBJ2-4|TRBV5-1
CASSHGQGAKNIQYF
>TRBJ1-5|TRBV29-1
CSVAVGGNQPQHF
>TRBJ2-3|TRBV7-2
CASSRIGTTSTDTQYF
>TRBJ1-3|TRBV28
CASSSEGVGNTIYF
>TRBJ2-6|TRBV5-5
CASSLGWGANVLTF
>TRBJ1-1|TRBV27
CASSRETGGWTEAFF
>TRBJ2-1|TRBV11-2
CASSRTGGRGYNEQFF
>TRBJ1-1|TRBV19
CASSMTDRQNEAFF
>TRBJ2-2|TRBV18
CASSRKESTGELFF
>TRBJ1-5|TRBV19
CASSMVGQGSYGNQPQHF
>TRBJ2-5|TRBV5-1
CASSKQGYNQETQYF
>TRBJ2-3|TRBV7-2
CASSLVGRGFSTDTQYF
>TRBJ2-5|TRBV27
CASRVTSGRGETQYF
>TRBJ1-1|TRBV7-9
CASSLDAGNTEAFF
>TRBJ2-7|TRBV5-1
CASSYRTGSYEQYF
>TRBJ2-7|TRBV5-1
CASSPEGTGATYEQYF
>TRBJ2-1|TRBV7-3
CASSLILGVANEQFF
>TRBJ2-1|TRBV7-6
CASSLEGVGEQFF
>TRBJ2-1|TRBV19
CASSILAGANNEQFF
>TRBJ2-1|TRBV5-5
CASSRLAVDNEQFF
>TRBJ2-3|TRBV6-4
CASSRITPGQVLPRTDTQYF
>TRBJ2-1|TRBV7-8
CASSLAEHLAGRNEQFF
>TRBJ2-1|TRBV7-2
CASSTRSGSYNEQFF